One and the same sample provided the 13 T cell receptor beta chains below, sequenced in a study of breast tumors, draining lymph nodes, adjacent tissues. TCRdb recomputed calls from the multiplex PCR reads with MiXCR, one row per CDR3 protein. The sample lists approximately 89,000 distinct CDR3 sequences, approximately 31% seen once, with over 6.5% in the top ten. Axillary draining lymph nodes of breast cancer patients supplied the node samples. Input material: axillary lymph node tissue. All receptors derive from a female donor with breast cancer. Some clones in this sample may be carry-over from other donors' samples.

This clonotype was recorded a few times. The chain is built from TRBV6-2 or TRBV6-3 and TRBJ2-1, with 8 bases fitting TRBD2. The CDR3 contains 15 residues. V lost 2 bases and J lost 3; bases outside the gene matches: 3. Germline CDR1 and CDR2: MNHEY and SVGEGT. The CDR3 DNA is TGTGCCAGCAGTTACCTCGCGGGGGGCTACAATGAGCAGTTCTTC. Protein: CASSYLAGGYNEQFF.

This clonotype showed up many times. The V call is TRBV5-1, the J call TRBJ2-1; 11 positions match TRBD2. The CDR3 covers 17 residues. The germline gives CDR1 SGHRS, CDR2 YFSETQ. J was trimmed by 1 base and V by 4 bases; bases with no gene match: 7. The CDR3 DNA is TGCGCCAGCAGCCCCCGCGGGACTAGCGGATCCTACAATGAGCAGTTCTTC. Translated, it gives CASSPRGTSGSYNEQFF.

V usage is TRBV7-2 and J usage is TRBJ1-1; 8 bases are shared with TRBD1. Germline V gene data show CDR1 as SGHTA and CDR2 as FQGNSA. Unmatched junction bases numbered 11, after V lost 1 base and J lost 10 bases. There are 15 residues in the CDR3. The CDR3 reads CASSLEGAGGRGAFF. The CDR3 DNA reads as TGTGCCAGCAGCTTAGAGGGGGCAGGGGGCAGGGGAGCTTTCTTT.

The chain couples TRBV29-1 to TRBJ2-5; 7 positions match TRBD2. V lost 4 bases, J lost 5 bases, and 7 bases stayed unmatched. CDR3 length equals 13 residues. The germline gives CDR1 SQVTM, CDR2 ANQGSEA. The CDR3 sequence is CSVGGGKQETQYF. CDR3 DNA: TGCAGCGTTGGGGGGGGAAAGCAGGAGACCCAGTACTTC.

This chain uses TRBV29-1 with TRBJ2-3; 15 positions match TRBD2. From germline, CDR1 is SQVTM and CDR2 ANQGSEA. This CDR3 spans 14 amino acids. V lost 3 bases to trimming and J lost 9 bases; unmatched junction nucleotides: 4. CDR3 region: CSVDRTSGGGTQYF. The CDR3 DNA reads as TGCAGCGTTGACCGGACTAGCGGGGGGGGAACGCAGTATTTT.

This clonotype has at least ten counts. The V call is TRBV7-9, the J call TRBJ2-1; 13 bases map to TRBD2. The CDR3 contains 16 residues. The junction had 6 bases not matched to a gene; V was cut back by 5 bases and J by 5 bases. Germline CDR1 is SEHNR and CDR2 is FQNEAQ (reference sequence). The CDR3 DNA follows: TGTGCCAGCAGCCCCACTGGGACTAGCGGGGACAATGAGCAGTTCTTC. This gives the protein CASSPTGTSGDNEQFF.

This clonotype came up many times. The J gene is TRBJ1-4, the V gene TRBV9; 8 nucleotides line up with TRBD1. With V trimmed by 3 bases and J by 4 bases, 8 bases remained unmatched. The CDR3 is 16 residues long. Germline V gene lookup returns CDR1 SGDLS and CDR2 YYNGEE. DNA for the CDR3: TGTGCCAGCAGCGCGGGGCTTGGACAGGGTAATGAAAAACTGTTTTTT. Translating it yields CASSAGLGQGNEKLFF.

This clonotype was detected ten times or more. The CDR3 region is CASSTGTGYNEQFF. The CDR3 DNA follows: TGTGCCAGTAGTACCGGGACAGGGTACAATGAGCAGTTCTTC. The chain uses TRBV19 and TRBJ2-1, with TRBD1 matching 9 bases. J was trimmed by 4 bases and V by 4 bases; bases with no gene match: 2. The CDR3 loop spans 14 amino acids. Germline lookup yields CDR1 LNHDA and CDR2 SQIVND (reference sequence).

The table lists this clonotype with many counts. The genes are TRBV30 and TRBJ1-2; D is perhaps TRBD1 (5 bases). The V gene's germline CDR1 is GTSNPN and CDR2 SVGIG (reference sequence). V lost 5 bases and J lost 5, with 9 bases in between. The CDR3 runs 11 residues. The CDR3 region has the DNA TGTGCCTGGGACAGTCCGTATGGCTACACCTTC. Protein: CAWDSPYGYTF.

For this clonotype: A much larger clone is a single base away; this may be a read error. The gene calls are TRBV5-6 and TRBJ2-5; a weak D match, TRBD2 (5 bases). Per germline, CDR1 SGHDT and CDR2 YYEEEE. V lost 0 bases and J 5 bases, leaving 14 bases between the germline ends. This CDR3 is built from 15 residues. The CDR3: CASSLGATWEETQYF. CDR3 DNA: TGTGCCAGCAGCTTGGGGGCTACCTGGGAGGAGACCCAGTACTTC.

This clonotype has only one observation. The V call is TRBV5-1, the J call TRBJ2-3, with 7 bases that match TRBD1. The trim removed 7 bases at V and 8 bases at J, leaving 10 bases unmatched. Germline V CDR1 and CDR2: SGHRS, YFSETQ. The CDR3 length is 13 residues. The CDR3 sequence is CASGDRVPATQYF. The CDR3 DNA reads TGCGCCAGCGGCGACAGGGTCCCAGCTACGCAGTATTTT.

This clonotype was seen repeatedly, ten times or more. This rearrangement joins TRBV2 to TRBJ1-1; D unclear. V shed 7 bases and J shed 1 base, with 10 bases lying between them. This CDR3 has 13 amino acids. Germline V gene lookup returns CDR1 SNHLY and CDR2 FYNNEI. The CDR3 loop is CASTGGRNTEAFF. The CDR3 coding sequence is TGTGCCAGCACCGGCGGTAGGAACACTGAAGCTTTCTTT.

This clonotype showed up many times. The chain employs TRBV2 and TRBJ2-2, with D maybe TRBD2 (6 bases). CDR1 SNHLY and CDR2 FYNNEI come from the germline V gene. Trimming removed 5 bases at V and 1 base at J, with 20 bases between. The CDR3 is 18 amino acids. In DNA, the CDR3 is TGTGCCAGCAGTCCCGACCCAGGAGGGTGGAAGAACACCGGGGAGCTGTTTTTT. Protein sequence: CASSPDPGGWKNTGELFF.